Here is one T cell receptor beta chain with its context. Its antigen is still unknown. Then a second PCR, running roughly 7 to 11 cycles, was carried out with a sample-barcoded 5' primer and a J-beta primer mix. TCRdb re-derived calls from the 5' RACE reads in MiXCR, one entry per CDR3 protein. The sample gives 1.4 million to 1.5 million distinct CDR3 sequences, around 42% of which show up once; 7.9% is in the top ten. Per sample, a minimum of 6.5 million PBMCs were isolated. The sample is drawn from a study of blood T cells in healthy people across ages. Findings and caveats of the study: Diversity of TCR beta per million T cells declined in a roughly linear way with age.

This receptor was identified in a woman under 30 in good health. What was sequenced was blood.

CDR3: CASRESERSYNEQFF. Here the CDR3 DNA reads TGTGCCAGCAGGGAAAGCGAGCGGTCCTACAATGAGCAGTTCTTC. The chain has TRBV6-1 and TRBJ2-1; TRBD2 might be the D (5 bases). The CDR3 consists of 15 residues. Germline V CDR1 and CDR2: MNHNS, SASEGT. Trimming stripped 6 bases from V and 1 base from J, with 13 bases between.